The source of this T cell receptor (beta chain) is a study of neoadjuvant anti-PD-1 for oral cavity cancer. The wider study: Nivolumab at 3 mg/kg was mostly given biweekly, three to four doses, pre-surgery. Patients without progression received a fourth nivolumab dose around day 43, then surgical resection on days 50-56.

The protocol was immunoSEQ multiplex PCR, while the TCRdb copy is restricted to in-frame clones and leaves out a portion. The sample lists about 24,000 clones, 26% occurring once. Germline CDR1 is SGHDT and CDR2 is YYEEEE. The CDR3 is 15 amino acids. Trimming shortened V by 3 bases and J by 2 bases, and 14 bases separated the two germline ends. The time point here: after neoadjuvant nivolumab, at surgical resection. Patients had newly diagnosed, untreated stage II-IVA oral cavity squamous cell carcinoma. These oral cavity squamous cell carcinomas were HPV-negative and locally advanced. This clone was counted between two and nine times.

The sample here was tumor tissue, taken after nivolumab (anti-PD-1) treatment. J is TRBJ2-5 and V is TRBV5-6; TRBD1 is a possible D gene (6 bases). The clonotype was recovered from a person aged 35-79 years with oral cavity squamous cell carcinoma. The CDR3 sequence is CASSYGQSHQETQYF. The CDR3 DNA reads TGTGCCAGCAGCTATGGACAGTCACATCAAGAGACCCAGTACTTC.